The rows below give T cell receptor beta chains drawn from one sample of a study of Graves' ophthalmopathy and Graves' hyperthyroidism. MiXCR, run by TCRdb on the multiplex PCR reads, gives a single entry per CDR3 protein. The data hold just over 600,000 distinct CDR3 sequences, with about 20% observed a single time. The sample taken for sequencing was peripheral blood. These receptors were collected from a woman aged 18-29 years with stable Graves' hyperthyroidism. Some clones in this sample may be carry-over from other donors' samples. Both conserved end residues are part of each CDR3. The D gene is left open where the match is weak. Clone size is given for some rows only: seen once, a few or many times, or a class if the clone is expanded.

CDR3aa: CASSDRARHFYTF
CDR3nt: TGTGCCAGCAGTGATCGAGCCAGACATTTTTACACCTTC
abundance: many
v_gene: TRBV2
len: 13
j_gene: TRBJ1-2
d_gene: NA

CDR3aa: CATSPGGSGTEAFF
CDR3nt: TGTGCCACCAGCCCGGGGGGGTCGGGTACTGAAGCTTTCTTT
abundance: NA
v_gene: TRBV15
len: 14
j_gene: TRBJ1-1
d_gene: NA

CDR3aa: CASSSTGTGKETQYF
CDR3nt: TGTGCCAGCAGCTCAACCGGGACAGGAAAAGAGACCCAGTACTTC
abundance: many
v_gene: TRBV7-9
len: 15
j_gene: TRBJ2-5
d_gene: TRBD1

CDR3aa: CASSPTPRGDTEAFF
CDR3nt: TGTGCCAGCTCACCCACCCCGAGAGGGGACACTGAAGCTTTCTTT
abundance: many
v_gene: TRBV18
len: 15
j_gene: TRBJ1-1
d_gene: NA

CDR3aa: CASNSRDLKAFF
CDR3nt: TGTGCCAGCAATTCCCGGGACCTTAAAGCTTTCTTT
abundance: many
v_gene: TRBV12-3/TRBV12-4
len: 12
j_gene: TRBJ1-1
d_gene: NA

CDR3aa: CASSFGAGTGGTGELFF
CDR3nt: TGCGCCAGCAGCTTTGGGGCCGGGACAGGGGGCACCGGGGAGCTGTTTTTT
abundance: NA
v_gene: TRBV5-1
len: 17
j_gene: TRBJ2-2
d_gene: TRBD1

CDR3aa: CSARDRQGYYTNYGYTF
CDR3nt: TGCAGTGCTAGAGATAGACAGGGTTACTACACAAACTATGGCTACACCTTC
abundance: many
v_gene: TRBV20-1
len: 17
j_gene: TRBJ1-2
d_gene: TRBD1

CDR3aa: CATSGANYGYTF
CDR3nt: TGTGCCACCAGCGGCGCTAACTATGGCTACACCTTC
abundance: NA
v_gene: TRBV28
len: 12
j_gene: TRBJ1-2
d_gene: NA

CDR3aa: CASIRSGGNDEQYF
CDR3nt: TGTGCCAGCATTCGAAGCGGGGGGAACGACGAGCAGTACTTC
abundance: NA
v_gene: TRBV12-3/TRBV12-4
len: 14
j_gene: TRBJ2-7
d_gene: TRBD2

CDR3aa: CAWSVTAGQRSYGYTF
CDR3nt: TGTGCCTGGAGTGTAACCGCGGGACAACGGTCCTATGGCTACACCTTC
abundance: many
v_gene: TRBV30
len: 16
j_gene: TRBJ1-2
d_gene: NA

CDR3aa: CASSYTAPNTEAFF
CDR3nt: TGTGCCAGCAGTTACACAGCGCCGAACACTGAAGCTTTCTTT
abundance: many
v_gene: TRBV28
len: 14
j_gene: TRBJ1-1
d_gene: NA

CDR3aa: CSARGPYQETQYF
CDR3nt: TGCAGTGCTAGAGGGCCATACCAAGAGACCCAGTACTTC
abundance: many
v_gene: TRBV20-1
len: 13
j_gene: TRBJ2-5
d_gene: NA

CDR3aa: CASSQAPGGRSEAFF
CDR3nt: TGTGCCAGCAGCCAAGCTCCAGGGGGCAGGTCTGAAGCTTTCTTT
abundance: many
v_gene: TRBV3-1
len: 15
j_gene: TRBJ1-1
d_gene: TRBD1

CDR3aa: CSARDPQGNTEAFF
CDR3nt: TGCAGTGCTAGAGATCCGCAGGGGAACACTGAAGCTTTCTTT
abundance: many
v_gene: TRBV20-1
len: 14
j_gene: TRBJ1-1
d_gene: NA

CDR3aa: CASSISGNTIYF
CDR3nt: TGTGCCAGTAGCATCAGTGGAAACACCATATATTTT
abundance: many
v_gene: TRBV19
len: 12
j_gene: TRBJ1-3
d_gene: NA

CDR3aa: CASTHGGTGLLNTEAFF
CDR3nt: TGTGCCAGCACCCACGGGGGGACCGGACTTTTGAACACTGAAGCTTTCTTT
abundance: NA
v_gene: TRBV6-2/TRBV6-3
len: 17
j_gene: TRBJ1-1
d_gene: NA

CDR3aa: CASSLVTTGTEAFF
CDR3nt: TGTGCCAGCAGCTTAGTTACAACAGGCACTGAAGCTTTCTTT
abundance: many
v_gene: TRBV11-2
len: 14
j_gene: TRBJ1-1
d_gene: NA

CDR3aa: CAISEAIYEQYF
CDR3nt: TGTGCCATCAGCGAGGCTATCTACGAGCAGTACTTC
abundance: many
v_gene: TRBV10-3
len: 12
j_gene: TRBJ2-7
d_gene: NA

CDR3aa: CASSSNRYRNNQPQHF
CDR3nt: TGTGCCAGCAGTTCCAATCGCTACAGGAACAATCAGCCCCAGCATTTT
abundance: NA
v_gene: TRBV28
len: 16
j_gene: TRBJ1-5
d_gene: NA

CDR3aa: CASSRYPGTARYEQYF
CDR3nt: TGCGCCAGCAGCCGCTATCCCGGTACTGCAAGATACGAGCAGTACTTC
abundance: NA
v_gene: TRBV5-1
len: 16
j_gene: TRBJ2-7
d_gene: NA

CDR3aa: CASSEGGPGQGSETQYF
CDR3nt: TGTGCCAGCAGTGAAGGAGGCCCGGGACAGGGATCAGAGACCCAGTACTTC
abundance: once
v_gene: TRBV25-1
len: 17
j_gene: TRBJ2-5
d_gene: TRBD1

CDR3aa: CASLPSGTYTEAFF
CDR3nt: TGTGCCAGCCTCCCTTCTGGGACGTACACTGAAGCTTTCTTT
abundance: NA
v_gene: TRBV6-2/TRBV6-3
len: 14
j_gene: TRBJ1-1
d_gene: NA

CDR3aa: CASSLELQGEQYF
CDR3nt: TGTGCCAGCAGTTTGGAGCTCCAGGGCGAGCAGTACTTC
abundance: NA
v_gene: TRBV12-3/TRBV12-4
len: 13
j_gene: TRBJ2-7
d_gene: NA

CDR3aa: CASIASRGREYSPLHF
CDR3nt: TGTGCCAGCATCGCGTCTCGAGGGCGGGAATATTCACCCCTCCACTTT
abundance: few
v_gene: TRBV2
len: 16
j_gene: TRBJ1-6
d_gene: NA

CDR3aa: CASSLGSLSRYEQYF
CDR3nt: TGTGCCAGCAGCCTAGGTAGCTTGAGTAGGTACGAGCAGTACTTC
abundance: NA
v_gene: TRBV12-3/TRBV12-4
len: 15
j_gene: TRBJ2-7
d_gene: NA

CDR3aa: CASNERSGFYAGYTF
CDR3nt: TGCGCCAGCAACGAAAGGAGTGGGTTCTACGCTGGCTACACCTTC
abundance: many
v_gene: TRBV5-1
len: 15
j_gene: TRBJ1-2
d_gene: NA

CDR3aa: CSAKTGGRSGYTF
CDR3nt: TGCAGTGCCAAAACAGGGGGCAGGAGTGGCTACACCTTC
abundance: many
v_gene: TRBV20-1
len: 13
j_gene: TRBJ1-2
d_gene: TRBD1

CDR3aa: CASKCHEQYF
CDR3nt: TGTGCCAGCAAGTGTCACGAGCAGTACTTC
abundance: NA
v_gene: TRBV27
len: 10
j_gene: TRBJ2-7
d_gene: NA

CDR3aa: CASNRDKMNTEAFF
CDR3nt: TGTGCCAGCAATCGCGACAAAATGAACACTGAAGCTTTCTTT
abundance: many
v_gene: TRBV6-1
len: 14
j_gene: TRBJ1-1
d_gene: NA

CDR3aa: CSVSSPEAFF
CDR3nt: TGCAGCGTTTCGTCCCCTGAAGCTTTCTTT
abundance: many
v_gene: TRBV29-1
len: 10
j_gene: TRBJ1-1
d_gene: NA

CDR3aa: CASSRPTGGFTGELFF
CDR3nt: TGTGCCAGCAGCCGGCCGACAGGGGGCTTCACCGGGGAGCTGTTTTTT
abundance: many
v_gene: TRBV6-1
len: 16
j_gene: TRBJ2-2
d_gene: TRBD1

CDR3aa: CASSPGTASYGSTF
CDR3nt: TGCGCCAGCAGTCCTGGCACGGCTTCCTATGGCTCCACCTTC
abundance: NA
v_gene: TRBV5-1
len: 14
j_gene: TRBJ1-2
d_gene: NA